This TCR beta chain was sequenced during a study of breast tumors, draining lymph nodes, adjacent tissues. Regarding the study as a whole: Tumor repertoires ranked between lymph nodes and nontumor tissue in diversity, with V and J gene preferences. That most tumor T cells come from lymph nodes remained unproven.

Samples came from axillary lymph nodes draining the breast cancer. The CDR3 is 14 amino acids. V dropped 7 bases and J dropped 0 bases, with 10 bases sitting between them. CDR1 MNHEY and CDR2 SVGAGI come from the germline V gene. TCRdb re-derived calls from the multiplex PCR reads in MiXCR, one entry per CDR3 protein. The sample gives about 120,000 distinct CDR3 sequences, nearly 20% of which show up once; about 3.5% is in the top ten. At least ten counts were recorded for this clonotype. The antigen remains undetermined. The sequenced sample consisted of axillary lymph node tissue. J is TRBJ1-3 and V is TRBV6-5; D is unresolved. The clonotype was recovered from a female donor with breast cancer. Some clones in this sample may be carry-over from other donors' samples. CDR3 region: CASKIQNSGNTIYF. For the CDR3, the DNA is TGTGCCAGCAAGATACAGAACTCTGGAAACACCATATATTTT.